What follows are 26 T cell receptor beta chains derived from one specimen sequenced in a study of blood T cell repertoires in COVID-19. This table comes from immunoSEQ multiplex PCR, and its TCRdb copy is limited to in-frame clones, with some not included. The table includes some 320,000 clones, 89% detected once. The sequenced sample was peripheral blood. Source of these receptors: a woman aged 30 to 39 with COVID-19, enrolled during active disease.

The rearrangement joins TRBV27 to TRBJ2-2; 7 bases line up with TRBD1. The CDR3 sequence is 11 residues long. Germline lookup yields CDR1 MNHEY and CDR2 SMNVEV (reference sequence). J lost 6 bases, V lost 9 bases, and 1 base had no gene match. CDR3: CASGQAGELFF. The CDR3 region has the DNA TGTGCCAGTGGACAGGCCGGGGAGCTGTTTTTT.

The V call is TRBV3-1 (or the pseudogene TRBV3-2), the J call TRBJ2-3; TRBD2 matches at 15 bases. J lost 6 bases, V lost 3 bases, and 7 bases had no gene match. The CDR3 sequence is 17 residues long. The V gene's germline CDR1 is LGHDT and CDR2 YNNKEL (reference sequence). This CDR3 reads CASSHPTGTSGGDTQYF. CDR3 coding DNA: TGTGCCAGCAGCCACCCCACTGGGACTAGCGGGGGGGATACGCAGTATTTT.

V usage is TRBV12-3 or TRBV12-4 and J usage is TRBJ2-1; possibly TRBD1 for D (6 bases). Trimming shortened V by 8 bases and J by 6 bases, and 14 bases separated the two germline ends. This CDR3 region has 13 residues. The CDR3 sequence is CASQGPQRNEQFF. The DNA of the CDR3 is TGTGCCAGCCAGGGGCCCCAACGCAATGAGCAGTTCTTC.

The chain is built from TRBV4-1 and TRBJ1-1, with a possible D match to TRBD1 (5 bases). The CDR3 contains 13 residues. The ends were cut back, 9 bases at V and 7 bases at J, with 18 bases in the middle. The germline V gene encodes CDR1 MGHRA and CDR2 YSYEKL. The CDR3 spells CASRGTVQNEAFF. The DNA of the CDR3 is TGCGCCAGTAGGGGAACAGTTCAAAATGAAGCTTTCTTT.

The genes are TRBV18 and TRBJ1-2, with 11 nucleotides matching TRBD1. The CDR3 length is 14 residues. Per the germline V gene, CDR1 is KGHSH and CDR2 is LQKENI. Losses at the gene ends were 0 bases for V and 6 bases for J; bases not matched to a gene: 0. CDR3 nucleotide sequence: TGTGCCAGCTCACCACCGGACAGGGGGCATGGCTACACCTTC. Translating it yields CASSPPDRGHGYTF.

Regarding this clone: The sample has other DNA sequences that encode this CDR3 too. This sequence joins TRBV29-1 and TRBJ1-1; D unresolved. V lost 3 bases, J lost 1 base, and 6 bases lay in between. This CDR3 is 12 amino acids long. Germline V gives CDR1 SQVTM, CDR2 ANQGSEA. CDR3 sequence reads: CSVDGGNTEAFF. In DNA, the CDR3 is TGCAGCGTTGATGGCGGGAACACTGAAGCTTTCTTT.

The rearrangement joins TRBV19 to TRBJ1-6; 7 bases agree with TRBD1. The CDR3 is 15 residues long. Per germline, CDR1 LNHDA and CDR2 SQIVND (reference sequence). The V gene end was trimmed by 5 bases and the J gene end by 7 bases; junction bases not matched to a gene: 8. The CDR3 DNA sequence: TGTGCCAGTAGTTTTCGAGGACAGGTGAATTCACCCCTCCACTTT. As protein: CASSFRGQVNSPLHF.

The CDR3 spells CASSSPGGSPYEQYF. CDR3 DNA: TGTGCCAGCAGCAGTCCAGGGGGCTCCCCCTACGAGCAGTACTTC. This rearrangement joins TRBV2 to TRBJ2-7; 8 bases agree with TRBD1. Germline V gene lookup returns CDR1 SNHLY and CDR2 FYNNEI. The trim removed 6 bases at V and 2 bases at J, leaving 9 bases unmatched. This CDR3 spans 15 amino acids.

This chain links TRBV3-1 (or the pseudogene TRBV3-2) with TRBJ2-5; 9 bases fit TRBD1. This CDR3 is 15 amino acids long. Germline-derived CDR1 and CDR2 are LGHDT and YNNKEL (reference sequence). The V and J ends lost 4 bases and 2 bases, in that order; junction bases with no gene match: 5. The CDR3 here is CASSRPGQGQETQYF. The CDR3 nucleotides are TGTGCCAGCAGCCGCCCCGGACAGGGGCAAGAGACCCAGTACTTC.

The gene calls are TRBV6-1 and TRBJ2-6, with 8 nucleotides matching TRBD1. CDR3 length equals 20 residues. Trimming cost V 3 bases and J 1 base; bases outside gene matches: 14. Germline CDR1 MNHNS, CDR2 SASEGT. For the CDR3, the DNA is TGTGCCAGCAGTGATTTCCTCAGGGGGCAGGTAAAATCTGGGGCCAACGTCCTGACTTTC. Translation gives CASSDFLRGQVKSGANVLTF.

This chain uses TRBV5-4 with TRBJ2-7; possibly TRBD2 for D (6 bases). The CDR3 sequence is 13 residues long. Germline assignment: CDR1 SGHNT and CDR2 YYREEE (reference sequence). V was trimmed by 4 bases and J by 4 bases, leaving 12 bases between them. The CDR3 nucleotides read TGTGCCAGCAGCCCAGGACGGGGGTACGAGCAGTACTTC. The encoded protein is CASSPGRGYEQYF.

This clone was seen only once. The chain carries TRBV2 and TRBJ2-5, with D perhaps TRBD2 (6 bases). CDR1 SNHLY and CDR2 FYNNEI come from the germline V gene. Trimming stripped 6 bases from V and 3 bases from J, with 14 bases between. The CDR3 extends over 14 amino acids. CDR3 sequence reads: CASSPLAFEETQYF. CDR3 nucleotides: TGTGCCAGCAGCCCTCTAGCGTTTGAAGAGACCCAGTACTTC.

This chain connects TRBV2 to TRBJ2-7; D not resolved. CDR3 length: 12 amino acids. V was shortened by 4 bases and J by 2 bases, with 6 bases between the two germline ends. Per germline, CDR1 SNHLY and CDR2 FYNNEI. CDR3 sequence reads: CASSVLAYEQYF. The CDR3 coding sequence is TGTGCCAGCAGTGTCCTAGCCTACGAGCAGTACTTC.

V gene TRBV28 combines with J gene TRBJ1-5; tentative D call: TRBD1 (5 bases). This CDR3 is 16 amino acids long. Germline lookup yields CDR1 MDHEN and CDR2 SYDVKM. Between the trimmed V and J ends, which lost 4 bases and 2 bases, there was a span of 15 bases. In nucleotides, the CDR3 is TGTGCCAGCAGTTCCCTCCAGACAGCCCGCAATCAGCCCCAGCATTTT. Translation gives CASSSLQTARNQPQHF.

Written as DNA, the CDR3 is TGTGCCACCAGCAGAGATCTGGGCAGGGGGGACATGAACTATGGCTACACCTTC. Residues: CATSRDLGRGDMNYGYTF. V usage is TRBV15 and J usage is TRBJ1-2; 7 bases fit TRBD1. This CDR3 has 18 amino acids. The V segment lost 0 bases and the J segment 2 bases; nucleotides outside the gene matches: 12. In germline, CDR1 is LNHNV, CDR2 YYDKDF (reference sequence).

Concerning this clone: One junction end does not reproduce the germline sequence, and a read error may be involved. The genes are TRBV6-2 or TRBV6-3 and TRBJ1-5; D gene unclear. CDR1 and CDR2 from the germline V gene are MNHEY and SVGEGT. This CDR3 spans 15 amino acids. The CDR3 nucleotides are TGTGCCAGCAGTTCCCGGGTCCCGAGCACTCAGCCCCAGCATTTT. Residues: CASSSRVPSTQPQHF.

The sample holds one count of this clone. The gene calls are TRBV19 and TRBJ2-1, with D possibly matching TRBD2 (6 bases). V was trimmed by 3 bases and J by 2 bases, leaving 8 bases between them. From germline, CDR1 is LNHDA and CDR2 SQIVND (reference sequence). The CDR3 contains 14 residues. The CDR3: CASSIGSTYNEQFF. The CDR3, as DNA: TGTGCCAGTAGTATCGGGAGTACCTACAATGAGCAGTTCTTC.

This clone showed up just once. The genes are TRBV5-5 and TRBJ2-7; TRBD1 matches at 8 bases. The CDR3 totals 15 residues. J lost 3 bases, V lost 0 bases, and 5 bases had no gene match. The germline gives CDR1 SGHKS, CDR2 YYEKEE (reference sequence). CDR3 loop: CASSLAQGGVYEQYF. CDR3 bases: TGTGCCAGCAGCTTGGCACAGGGGGGAGTCTACGAGCAGTACTTC.

The table lists this clone with a count of one. The sample carries other DNA sequences with the same CDR3. This rearrangement joins TRBV27 to TRBJ1-1, with TRBD1 as a possible D gene (5 bases). CDR1 is MNHEY, CDR2 SMNVEV, per germline (reference sequence). This CDR3 has 13 amino acids. The ends were cut back, 5 bases at V and 3 bases at J, with 10 bases in the middle. The CDR3 sequence: CASSLVRDTEAFF. The CDR3 bases are TGTGCCAGCAGTCTGGTCAGGGACACTGAAGCTTTCTTT.

V gene TRBV7-8 combines with J gene TRBJ2-5; D is perhaps TRBD1 (6 bases). With 8 bases removed from V and 3 bases from J, the gap between germline ends came to 10 bases. The germline gives CDR1 SGHVS, CDR2 FQNEAQ. The CDR3 extends over 12 amino acids. DNA for the CDR3: TGTGCCAGCCCAGGGGATAAAGAGACCCAGTACTTC. It yields the protein CASPGDKETQYF. The full variable domain, with the rest looked up from reference TRBV7-8 and TRBJ2-5, is GAGVSQSPRYKVAKRGQDVALRCDPISGHVSLFWYQQALGQGPEFLTYFQNEAQLDKSGLPSDRFFAERPEGSVSTLKIQRTQQEDSAVYLCASPGDKETQYFGPGTRLLVL.

This clone was recorded once. The chain links TRBV27 to TRBJ2-7; 11 bases are shared with TRBD2. The germline V gene has CDR1 MNHEY and CDR2 SMNVEV (reference sequence). This CDR3 spans 14 amino acids. The V segment lost 9 bases and the J segment 3 bases; nucleotides outside the gene matches: 7. The CDR3 loop reads CARALAGELYEQYF. CDR3 nucleotide sequence: TGTGCCAGGGCACTAGCGGGGGAGCTCTACGAGCAGTACTTC.

The chain joins TRBV19 to TRBJ1-6, with D perhaps TRBD1 (5 bases). V dropped 5 bases and J dropped 7 bases, with 9 bases sitting between them. Per germline, CDR1 LNHDA and CDR2 SQIVND (reference sequence). The CDR3 spans 13 residues. The DNA of the CDR3 is TGTGCCAGTAGTGTGACAGTGAATTCACCCCTCCACTTT. Encoded protein: CASSVTVNSPLHF.

J is TRBJ1-6 and V is TRBV18, with D maybe TRBD1 (5 bases). This CDR3 comprises 16 residues. Germline V gene lookup returns CDR1 KGHSH and CDR2 LQKENI. The V gene lost 2 bases and the J gene lost 7 bases, with 15 bases spanning the gap. Here the CDR3 DNA reads TGTGCCAGCTCACCAAGCGGGGGAGTTCAAAATTCACCCCTCCACTTT. Protein product: CASSPSGGVQNSPLHF. The complete variable domain, with remaining parts taken from reference TRBV18 and TRBJ1-6, reads NAGVMQNPRHLVRRRGQEARLRCSPMKGHSHVYWYRQLPEEGLKFMVYLQKENIIDESGMPKERFSAEFPKEGPSILRIQQVVRGDSAAYFCASSPSGGVQNSPLHFGNGTRLTVT.

V is TRBV3-1 (or the pseudogene TRBV3-2) and J is TRBJ1-1; a weak D match, TRBD1 (6 bases). This CDR3 has 13 residues. V lost 0 bases to trimming and J lost 8 bases, with 10 bases between them. Germline assignment: CDR1 LGHDT and CDR2 YNNKEL (reference sequence). CDR3: CASSQERGAEAFF. DNA of the CDR3: TGTGCCAGCAGCCAAGAACGGGGGGCGGAAGCTTTCTTT.

The CDR3 DNA sequence: TGCGCCAGCAGTGGACCAGCGGGGACCCCTGAGCAGTTCTTC. It yields the protein CASSGPAGTPEQFF. The gene calls are TRBV10-2 and TRBJ2-1; 7 bases line up with TRBD2. Germline CDR1 reads WSHSY; CDR2 reads SAAADI. CDR3 length: 14 residues. J was trimmed by 9 bases and V by 4 bases; bases with no gene match: 9.

V is TRBV19 and J is TRBJ1-6; no clear D gene. Germline CDR1 is LNHDA and CDR2 is SQIVND (reference sequence). The CDR3 totals 16 residues. V lost 0 bases and J 1 base, leaving 7 bases between the germline ends. This CDR3 is CASSIDPASYNSPLHF. The DNA of the CDR3 is TGTGCCAGTAGTATAGATCCAGCGTCCTATAATTCACCCCTCCACTTT.